The rows below give T cell receptor beta chains drawn from one sample of a study of T cells after yellow fever vaccination. From the 5' RACE reads, TCRdb called clonotypes with MiXCR, one entry per CDR3 protein. The sample consists of about 300,000 distinct CDR3 sequences, approximately 8% of them appearing once. The sample here was CD4+ T cells sorted from PBMCs, taken 5 days after the yellow fever booster vaccination. The receptors shown here come from a man younger than 30 who received the YFV17D yellow fever vaccine. Each CDR3 is given with its conserved first and last residue. The D gene is left open where the match is weak. Not all rows give a size; the values are once, few, many and, for expanded clones, a class.

V,length,size,D,J,CDR3,DNA
TRBV21-1,17,-,-,TRBJ2-1,CASSGTPRPESYNEQFF,TGTGCCAGCAGTGGGACCCCCCGGCCGGAGTCCTACAATGAGCAGTTCTTC
TRBV9,15,few,-,TRBJ2-5,CASSVVGTAEETQYF,TGTGCCAGCAGCGTAGTTGGGACTGCAGAAGAGACCCAGTACTTC
TRBV21-1,15,-,-,TRBJ2-3,CASSKARGFTDTQYF,TGTGCCAGCAGCAAAGCGCGGGGGTTCACAGATACGCAGTATTTT
TRBV6-5,15,-,TRBD1,TRBJ1-3,CASSYSFQGANTIYF,TGTGCCAGCAGTTACTCGTTTCAGGGGGCAAACACCATATATTTT
TRBV15,15,few,TRBD2,TRBJ2-5,CATSRGDSGGETQYF,TGTGCCACCAGCAGAGGGGATAGCGGGGGAGAGACCCAGTACTTC
TRBV12-3/TRBV12-4,14,-,-,TRBJ2-3,CASNPQGSTDTQYF,TGTGCCAGCAATCCTCAGGGATCCACAGATACGCAGTATTTT
TRBV7-8,14,-,-,TRBJ2-5,CASSLGSVRETQYF,TGTGCCAGCAGCTTAGGATCAGTCCGGGAGACCCAGTACTTC
TRBV7-2,13,-,-,TRBJ2-3,CASSLLQGGTQYF,TGTGCCAGCAGCTTGCTTCAGGGGGGCACGCAGTATTTT
TRBV2,14,-,-,TRBJ1-5,CASRGNARNQPQHF,TGTGCCAGCAGGGGCAACGCGCGCAATCAGCCCCAGCATTTT
TRBV10-3,15,many,TRBD2,TRBJ2-3,CAISKGLAAPDTQYF,TGTGCCATCAGCAAGGGACTAGCGGCCCCAGATACGCAGTATTTT
TRBV5-1,16,few,-,TRBJ2-3,CASSLGTLPSTDTQYF,TGCGCCAGCAGCCTTGGGACGTTACCTAGCACAGATACGCAGTATTTT
TRBV15,14,many,TRBD2,TRBJ2-7,CATSRLAGGREQYF,TGTGCCACCAGCAGATTAGCGGGGGGGCGCGAGCAGTACTTC
TRBV6-1,14,-,TRBD2,TRBJ2-2,CATRAGSNTGELFF,TGTGCCACCCGAGCGGGGTCGAACACCGGGGAGCTGTTTTTT
TRBV20-1,16,-,TRBD2,TRBJ2-5,CSATGTSGGIQETQYF,TGCAGTGCTACCGGGACTAGCGGGGGGATCCAAGAGACCCAGTACTTC
TRBV6-2/TRBV6-3,17,-,TRBD1,TRBJ1-1,CASSFWGFQGANTEAFF,TGTGCCAGCAGTTTTTGGGGCTTTCAGGGGGCGAACACTGAAGCTTTCTTT
TRBV7-2,14,-,-,TRBJ2-5,CASSATGVGATQYF,TGTGCCAGCAGCGCAACCGGGGTTGGGGCGACCCAGTACTTC
TRBV12-3/TRBV12-4,14,-,-,TRBJ1-2,CASSSRAPEGGYTF,TGTGCCAGCAGTTCCAGGGCCCCTGAAGGTGGCTACACCTTC
TRBV6-5,14,-,-,TRBJ1-6,CASSYIGLNSPLHF,TGTGCCAGCAGTTACATAGGGTTAAATTCACCCCTCCACTTT
TRBV4-1,14,-,TRBD1,TRBJ2-3,CASSRTGTIDTQYF,TGCGCCAGCAGCCGGACAGGGACGATAGATACGCAGTATTTT
TRBV11-2,14,-,-,TRBJ2-7,CASSLSDGGYEQYF,TGTGCCAGCAGCTTATCTGACGGGGGCTACGAGCAGTACTTC
TRBV29-1,13,few,-,TRBJ2-1,CSATSRAIREQFF,TGCAGCGCAACGTCCAGGGCAATCAGAGAGCAGTTCTTC
TRBV20-1,12,many,TRBD2,TRBJ2-5,CSASLAGETQYF,TGCAGTGCTAGCCTAGCGGGAGAGACCCAGTACTTC
TRBV6-6,14,many,-,TRBJ2-1,CASSVGSTYNEQFF,TGTGCCAGCAGCGTGGGTTCTACCTACAATGAGCAGTTCTTC
TRBV7-2,15,-,TRBD1,TRBJ2-7,CASSFGTGGFYEQYF,TGTGCCAGCAGCTTTGGGACAGGGGGTTTCTACGAGCAGTACTTC
TRBV18,15,many,TRBD2,TRBJ2-1,CASSLSGGHDNEQFF,TGTGCCAGCTCGCTTAGCGGGGGCCACGACAATGAGCAGTTCTTC